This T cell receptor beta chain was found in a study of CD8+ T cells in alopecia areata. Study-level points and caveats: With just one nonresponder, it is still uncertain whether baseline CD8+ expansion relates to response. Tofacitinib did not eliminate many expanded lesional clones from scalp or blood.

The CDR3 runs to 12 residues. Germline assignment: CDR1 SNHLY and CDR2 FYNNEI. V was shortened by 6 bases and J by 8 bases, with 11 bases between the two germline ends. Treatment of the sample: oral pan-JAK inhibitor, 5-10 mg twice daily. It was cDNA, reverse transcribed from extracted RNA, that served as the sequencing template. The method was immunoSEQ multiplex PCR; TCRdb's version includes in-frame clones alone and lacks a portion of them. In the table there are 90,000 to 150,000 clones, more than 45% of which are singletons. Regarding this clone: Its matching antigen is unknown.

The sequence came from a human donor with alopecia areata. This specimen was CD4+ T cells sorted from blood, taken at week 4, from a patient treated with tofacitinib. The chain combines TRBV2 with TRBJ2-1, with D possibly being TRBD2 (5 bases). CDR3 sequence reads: CASRATRYEQFF. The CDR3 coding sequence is TGTGCCAGCAGGGCCACTAGATATGAGCAGTTCTTC.